These T cell receptor beta chains were read from a single sample in a study of OX40 agonist ivuxolimab in advanced cancers. Data came from immunoSEQ multiplex PCR; TCRdb stores just in-frame clones and leaves some out. Among 55,000 to 65,000 clones listed, approximately 90% were seen once. The starting material was CD4+ or CD8+ T cells sorted from blood, obtained in a trial of the OX40 agonist ivuxolimab. These receptors were obtained from an adult with an advanced solid tumor such as melanoma, head and neck, liver or kidney cancer. Both conserved end residues are part of each CDR3. A D gene is named only where the DNA matches it firmly. For some rows the clone size is stated as once, few or many, or as a class when expanded; others skip it.

CDR3aa: CASSLAWASGRDEQFF
CDR3nt: TGTGCCAGCAGCTTGGCCTGGGCTAGCGGCCGCGATGAGCAGTTCTTC
abundance: .
d_gene: TRBD2
v_gene: TRBV5-6
j_gene: TRBJ2-1

CDR3aa: CASTLDRAYGYTF
CDR3nt: TGTGCCAGCACCCTAGACAGGGCCTATGGCTACACCTTC
abundance: .
d_gene: TRBD1
v_gene: TRBV7-2
j_gene: TRBJ1-2

CDR3aa: CASSPTPTSGKYEQYF
CDR3nt: TGTGCCAGCTCACCAACACCGACTAGCGGGAAGTACGAGCAGTACTTC
abundance: .
d_gene: TRBD2
v_gene: TRBV18
j_gene: TRBJ2-7

CDR3aa: CSVGGLAGVEQYF
CDR3nt: TGCAGCGTGGGGGGACTAGCGGGAGTCGAGCAGTACTTC
abundance: .
d_gene: TRBD2
v_gene: TRBV29-1
j_gene: TRBJ2-7

CDR3aa: CASSGAGAGDEQYF
CDR3nt: TGTGCCAGCAGTGGGGCGGGGGCTGGGGACGAGCAGTACTTC
abundance: .
d_gene: .
v_gene: TRBV6-1
j_gene: TRBJ2-7

CDR3aa: CASLGQKNTEAFF
CDR3nt: TGTGCCAGCCTAGGACAGAAGAACACTGAAGCTTTCTTT
abundance: few
d_gene: .
v_gene: TRBV18
j_gene: TRBJ1-1

CDR3aa: CASTAAGTGVVGTEAFF
CDR3nt: TGTGCCAGCACCGCCGCGGGGACAGGGGTGGTGGGCACTGAAGCTTTCTTT
abundance: .
d_gene: TRBD1
v_gene: TRBV11-3
j_gene: TRBJ1-1

CDR3aa: CASSPGQGAFF
CDR3nt: TGTGCCAGCAGCCCAGGACAGGGAGCTTTCTTT
abundance: .
d_gene: TRBD1
v_gene: TRBV7-9
j_gene: TRBJ1-1

CDR3aa: CASSKLAGGYNEQFF
CDR3nt: TGCGCCAGCAGCAAGCTAGCGGGGGGCTACAATGAGCAGTTCTTC
abundance: .
d_gene: TRBD2
v_gene: TRBV5-1
j_gene: TRBJ2-1

CDR3aa: CASTGTPAETQYF
CDR3nt: TGTGCCAGCACCGGGACACCGGCAGAGACCCAGTACTTC
abundance: .
d_gene: .
v_gene: TRBV25-1
j_gene: TRBJ2-5

CDR3aa: CASSYSSSYEQYF
CDR3nt: TGTGCCAGCAGTTACTCGAGTTCGTACGAGCAGTACTTC
abundance: .
d_gene: .
v_gene: TRBV6-5
j_gene: TRBJ2-7

CDR3aa: CASIGDSGNMNEQFF
CDR3nt: TGTGCCAGTATCGGCGATAGCGGGAATATGAATGAGCAGTTCTTC
abundance: .
d_gene: TRBD2
v_gene: TRBV19
j_gene: TRBJ2-1

CDR3aa: CASSRDPRGRTGELFF
CDR3nt: TGTGCCAGCAGCCGGGATCCCAGGGGGAGGACCGGGGAGCTGTTTTTT
abundance: .
d_gene: .
v_gene: TRBV5-8
j_gene: TRBJ2-2

CDR3aa: CASSQFDRSSTDTQYF
CDR3nt: TGTGCCAGCTCGCAATTCGACAGATCTAGCACAGATACGCAGTATTTT
abundance: once
d_gene: .
v_gene: TRBV18
j_gene: TRBJ2-3

CDR3aa: CASSRPSHTGELFF
CDR3nt: TGTGCCAGCAGCCGACCGTCACACACCGGGGAGCTGTTTTTT
abundance: .
d_gene: .
v_gene: TRBV11-3
j_gene: TRBJ2-2

CDR3aa: CASSLQTGTLSEQYF
CDR3nt: TGCGCCAGCAGCTTGCAAACCGGGACACTCTCCGAGCAGTACTTC
abundance: .
d_gene: .
v_gene: TRBV5-1
j_gene: TRBJ2-7

CDR3aa: CAWSPNLGETQYF
CDR3nt: TGTGCCTGGAGCCCCAACCTAGGGGAGACCCAGTACTTC
abundance: .
d_gene: .
v_gene: TRBV30
j_gene: TRBJ2-5

CDR3aa: CATSSAGQQETQYF
CDR3nt: TGTGCCACCAGCTCCGCGGGACAGCAAGAGACCCAGTACTTC
abundance: .
d_gene: .
v_gene: TRBV13
j_gene: TRBJ2-5

CDR3aa: CASTTGDSGNTIYF
CDR3nt: TGCGCCAGCACAACAGGCGACTCTGGAAACACCATATATTTT
abundance: .
d_gene: .
v_gene: TRBV5-1
j_gene: TRBJ1-3

CDR3aa: CASSKGGFGTDTQYF
CDR3nt: TGTGCCAGCAGCAAAGGGGGATTTGGCACAGATACGCAGTATTTT
abundance: .
d_gene: .
v_gene: TRBV5-4
j_gene: TRBJ2-3

CDR3aa: CSVLGTAKRGNNEQFF
CDR3nt: TGCAGCGTCCTCGGGACAGCCAAAAGGGGTAACAATGAGCAGTTCTTC
abundance: .
d_gene: TRBD1
v_gene: TRBV29-1
j_gene: TRBJ2-1

CDR3aa: CASSKIHVTNYGYTF
CDR3nt: TGTGCCAGCAGCAAAATACACGTAACTAACTATGGCTACACCTTC
abundance: .
d_gene: .
v_gene: TRBV21-1
j_gene: TRBJ1-2

CDR3aa: CASSLDRIGGVTEAFF
CDR3nt: TGTGCCAGCAGCTTAGATCGGATAGGGGGGGTAACTGAAGCTTTCTTT
abundance: .
d_gene: .
v_gene: TRBV11-2
j_gene: TRBJ1-1

CDR3aa: CASSVAVGEGDTQYF
CDR3nt: TGTGCCAGCAGCGTAGCGGTGGGAGAGGGAGATACGCAGTATTTT
abundance: .
d_gene: .
v_gene: TRBV9
j_gene: TRBJ2-3

CDR3aa: CASSLDLNTEAFF
CDR3nt: TGTGCCAGCAGCTTGGATTTGAACACTGAAGCTTTCTTT
abundance: .
d_gene: .
v_gene: TRBV5-5
j_gene: TRBJ1-1

CDR3aa: CASSLAGRAEQYF
CDR3nt: TGTGCCAGCAGCTTAGCAGGCCGGGCCGAGCAGTACTTC
abundance: .
d_gene: .
v_gene: TRBV11-2
j_gene: TRBJ2-7

CDR3aa: CASSPSGSAGQPQHF
CDR3nt: TGTGCCAGCTCACCAAGTGGGAGTGCTGGGCAGCCCCAGCATTTT
abundance: .
d_gene: .
v_gene: TRBV18
j_gene: TRBJ1-5

CDR3aa: CASLPRRERANVLTF
CDR3nt: TGTGCCAGCCTGCCGCGCCGGGAACGAGCCAACGTCCTGACTTTC
abundance: .
d_gene: .
v_gene: TRBV6-5
j_gene: TRBJ2-6

CDR3aa: CASSQILVRVGHQPQHF
CDR3nt: TGCGCCAGCAGTCAAATTTTAGTCCGGGTTGGTCATCAGCCCCAGCATTTT
abundance: .
d_gene: .
v_gene: TRBV23-1
j_gene: TRBJ1-5

CDR3aa: CASSEVVQGEKLFF
CDR3nt: TGTGCCAGCAGTGAGGTAGTCCAGGGGGAAAAACTGTTTTTT
abundance: .
d_gene: .
v_gene: TRBV28
j_gene: TRBJ1-4

CDR3aa: CASSRTGLNQPQHF
CDR3nt: TGTGCCAGCAGCCGGACAGGGCTGAATCAGCCCCAGCATTTT
abundance: .
d_gene: TRBD1
v_gene: TRBV7-2
j_gene: TRBJ1-5

CDR3aa: CASLPGELFF
CDR3nt: TGTGCCAGCCTACCCGGGGAGCTGTTTTTT
abundance: .
d_gene: .
v_gene: TRBV6-9
j_gene: TRBJ2-2

CDR3aa: CASNRVDSNQPQHF
CDR3nt: TGTGCCAGCAACAGGGTTGATAGCAATCAGCCCCAGCATTTT
abundance: .
d_gene: .
v_gene: TRBV6-5
j_gene: TRBJ1-5

CDR3aa: CASSGASGKSSIQYF
CDR3nt: TGTGCCAGCAGTGGTGCCAGCGGGAAATCATCCATTCAGTACTTC
abundance: .
d_gene: TRBD2
v_gene: TRBV2
j_gene: TRBJ2-4

CDR3aa: CAISDFGNTIYF
CDR3nt: TGTGCCATCAGTGATTTCGGAAACACCATATATTTT
abundance: few
d_gene: .
v_gene: TRBV10-3
j_gene: TRBJ1-3

CDR3aa: CASSVVTDGYTF
CDR3nt: TGTGCCAGCAGCGTAGTGACAGATGGCTACACCTTC
abundance: few
d_gene: .
v_gene: TRBV9
j_gene: TRBJ1-2

CDR3aa: CAISESGRVYEQYF
CDR3nt: TGTGCCATCAGTGAGTCCGGCAGGGTCTACGAGCAGTACTTC
abundance: .
d_gene: .
v_gene: TRBV10-3
j_gene: TRBJ2-7

CDR3aa: CASSLALWGASVLTF
CDR3nt: TGTGCCAGCAGCTTAGCCCTCTGGGGGGCCAGCGTCCTGACTTTC
abundance: .
d_gene: .
v_gene: TRBV11-2
j_gene: TRBJ2-6

CDR3aa: CASSQTGTSGRNEQYF
CDR3nt: TGCGCCAGCAGCCAAACCGGGACTAGCGGGAGGAACGAGCAGTACTTC
abundance: .
d_gene: TRBD2
v_gene: TRBV5-1
j_gene: TRBJ2-7

CDR3aa: CASSLSRSGLAGSTDTQYF
CDR3nt: TGTGCCAGCAGCTTATCCCGGTCGGGGCTAGCGGGTAGCACAGATACGCAGTATTTT
abundance: .
d_gene: TRBD2
v_gene: TRBV7-9
j_gene: TRBJ2-3

CDR3aa: CASRPLASGELFF
CDR3nt: TGTGCCAGTCGCCCTCTAGCTAGCGGGGAGCTGTTTTTT
abundance: .
d_gene: .
v_gene: TRBV19
j_gene: TRBJ2-2

CDR3aa: CASGPQGTPQETQYF
CDR3nt: TGTGCCAGCGGTCCCCAGGGGACCCCTCAAGAGACCCAGTACTTC
abundance: .
d_gene: .
v_gene: TRBV2
j_gene: TRBJ2-5

CDR3aa: CASSLSGVEDTQYF
CDR3nt: TGCGCCAGCAGCTTATCCGGAGTGGAAGATACGCAGTATTTT
abundance: .
d_gene: .
v_gene: TRBV5-1
j_gene: TRBJ2-3

CDR3aa: CASSDPGLAGADTQYF
CDR3nt: TGCGCCAGCAGTGACCCGGGACTAGCGGGAGCAGATACGCAGTATTTT
abundance: .
d_gene: TRBD2
v_gene: TRBV10-1
j_gene: TRBJ2-3

CDR3aa: CAIRDSNQPQHF
CDR3nt: TGTGCCATCCGAGATAGCAATCAGCCCCAGCATTTT
abundance: few
d_gene: .
v_gene: TRBV10-3
j_gene: TRBJ1-5

CDR3aa: CASSEEGVGSYEQYF
CDR3nt: TGTGCCAGCAGCGAGGAGGGGGTGGGATCCTACGAGCAGTACTTC
abundance: .
d_gene: .
v_gene: TRBV9
j_gene: TRBJ2-7

CDR3aa: CASSFRAGPGNTIYF
CDR3nt: TGTGCCAGCAGCTTTAGGGCAGGACCTGGAAACACCATATATTTT
abundance: once
d_gene: .
v_gene: TRBV7-6
j_gene: TRBJ1-3

CDR3aa: CASISGGSGSYEQYF
CDR3nt: TGTGCCAGCATCTCAGGGGGTAGCGGGAGTTACGAGCAGTACTTC
abundance: .
d_gene: TRBD2
v_gene: TRBV6-5
j_gene: TRBJ2-7

CDR3aa: CASSPGTSGTDTQYF
CDR3nt: TGCGCCAGCAGCCCCGGGACTAGCGGCACAGATACGCAGTATTTT
abundance: once
d_gene: TRBD2
v_gene: TRBV10-1
j_gene: TRBJ2-3

CDR3aa: CASSPPTDTQYF
CDR3nt: TGTGCCAGCTCACCACCTACAGATACGCAGTATTTT
abundance: .
d_gene: .
v_gene: TRBV18
j_gene: TRBJ2-3

CDR3aa: CAWSGLAATYEQYF
CDR3nt: TGTGCCTGGAGTGGACTAGCGGCAACCTACGAGCAGTACTTC
abundance: .
d_gene: TRBD2
v_gene: TRBV30
j_gene: TRBJ2-7

CDR3aa: CASSLGTGLGYGYTF
CDR3nt: TGTGCCAGCAGCTTGGGGACAGGGTTGGGCTATGGCTACACCTTC
abundance: .
d_gene: TRBD1
v_gene: TRBV5-4
j_gene: TRBJ1-2

CDR3aa: CASITDSDQETQYF
CDR3nt: TGTGCCAGCATAACGGACAGCGACCAAGAGACCCAGTACTTC
abundance: once
d_gene: .
v_gene: TRBV2
j_gene: TRBJ2-5

CDR3aa: CASSPGVAAGNLPDTQYF
CDR3nt: TGTGCCAGCAGCCCTGGGGTAGCGGCGGGAAATCTTCCAGATACGCAGTATTTT
abundance: .
d_gene: .
v_gene: TRBV7-9
j_gene: TRBJ2-3

CDR3aa: CASSQGTSGSTGELFF
CDR3nt: TGCGCCAGCAGCCAAGGGACTAGCGGGTCCACCGGGGAGCTGTTTTTT
abundance: .
d_gene: TRBD2
v_gene: TRBV4-3
j_gene: TRBJ2-2

CDR3aa: CASSPGGDSLSEPQHF
CDR3nt: TGCGCCAGCAGCCCTGGCGGGGACAGCCTGTCAGAGCCCCAGCATTTT
abundance: .
d_gene: TRBD1
v_gene: TRBV5-1
j_gene: TRBJ1-5

CDR3aa: CASSEAQGSNQPQHF
CDR3nt: TGTGCCAGCAGTGAAGCGCAGGGAAGCAATCAGCCCCAGCATTTT
abundance: .
d_gene: .
v_gene: TRBV6-1
j_gene: TRBJ1-5

CDR3aa: CASSTSGRRNEQFF
CDR3nt: TGTGCCAGCAGTACTAGCGGGAGGAGGAATGAGCAGTTCTTC
abundance: once
d_gene: TRBD2
v_gene: TRBV2
j_gene: TRBJ2-1

CDR3aa: CASSSQTEYNEQFF
CDR3nt: TGTGCCAGCAGCTCGCAGACAGAGTACAATGAGCAGTTCTTC
abundance: .
d_gene: .
v_gene: TRBV11-2
j_gene: TRBJ2-1

CDR3aa: CASSLSGLGYTF
CDR3nt: TGCGCCAGCAGCTTGTCGGGGTTGGGCTACACCTTC
abundance: .
d_gene: .
v_gene: TRBV5-1
j_gene: TRBJ1-2